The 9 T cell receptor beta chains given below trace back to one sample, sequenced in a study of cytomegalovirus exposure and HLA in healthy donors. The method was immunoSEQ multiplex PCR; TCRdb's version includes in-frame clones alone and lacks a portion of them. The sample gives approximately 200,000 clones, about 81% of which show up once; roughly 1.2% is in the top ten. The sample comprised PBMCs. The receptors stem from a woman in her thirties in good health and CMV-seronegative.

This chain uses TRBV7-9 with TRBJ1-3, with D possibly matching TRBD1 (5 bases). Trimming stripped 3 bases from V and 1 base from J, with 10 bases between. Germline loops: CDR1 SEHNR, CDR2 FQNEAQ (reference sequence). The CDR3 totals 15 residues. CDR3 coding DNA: TGTGCCAGCAGCTTGCAACAGGCTTCTGGAAACACCATATATTTT. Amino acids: CASSLQQASGNTIYF.

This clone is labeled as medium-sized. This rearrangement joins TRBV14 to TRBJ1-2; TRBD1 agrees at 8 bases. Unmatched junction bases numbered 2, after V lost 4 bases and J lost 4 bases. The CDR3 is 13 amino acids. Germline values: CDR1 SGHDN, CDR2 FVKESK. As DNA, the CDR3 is TGTGCCAGCAGCCCGGACAGGGTCTATGGCTACACCTTC. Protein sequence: CASSPDRVYGYTF.

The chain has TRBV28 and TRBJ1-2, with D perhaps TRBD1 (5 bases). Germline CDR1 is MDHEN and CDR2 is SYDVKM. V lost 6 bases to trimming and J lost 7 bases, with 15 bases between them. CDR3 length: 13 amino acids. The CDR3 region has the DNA TGTGCCAGCAGCCGCGACGGGGGGGGTGGCTACACCTTC. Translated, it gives CASSRDGGGGYTF.

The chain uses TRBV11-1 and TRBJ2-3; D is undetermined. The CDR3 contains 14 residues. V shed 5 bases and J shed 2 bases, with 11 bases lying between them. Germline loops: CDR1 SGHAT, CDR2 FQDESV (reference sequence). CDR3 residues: CASSQSRSTDTQYF. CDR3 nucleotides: TGTGCCAGCAGCCAGTCGAGGTCCACAGATACGCAGTATTTT.

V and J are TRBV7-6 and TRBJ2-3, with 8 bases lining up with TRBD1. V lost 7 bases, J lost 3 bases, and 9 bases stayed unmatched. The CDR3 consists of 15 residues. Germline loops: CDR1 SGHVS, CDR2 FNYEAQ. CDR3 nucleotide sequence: TGTGCCAGCAAGGCCGGGACAGGTACAACAGATACGCAGTATTTT. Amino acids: CASKAGTGTTDTQYF.

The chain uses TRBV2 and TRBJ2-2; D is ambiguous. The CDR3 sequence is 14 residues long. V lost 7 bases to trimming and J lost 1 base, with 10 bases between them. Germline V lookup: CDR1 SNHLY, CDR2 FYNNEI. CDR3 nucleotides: TGTGCCAGCACCGGAGCGCTGAACACCGGGGAGCTGTTTTTT. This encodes CASTGALNTGELFF.

CDR3 nucleotide sequence: TGTGCCAGCAGTTTGTTGTGGACAGGGTTAATGTCTGGGGCCAACGTCCTGACTTTC. Protein product: CASSLLWTGLMSGANVLTF. This chain joins TRBV28 and TRBJ2-6, with TRBD1 matching over 8 bases. Germline lookup yields CDR1 MDHEN and CDR2 SYDVKM. The CDR3 is 19 amino acids. V was clipped by 3 bases and J by 1 base; unmatched bases: 11.

CDR3 DNA: TGTGCCAGCAGCCTAGGGACAGTAACCTACGAGCAGTACTTC. It specifies CASSLGTVTYEQYF. V is TRBV14 and J is TRBJ2-7; TRBD1 matches 7 bases. This CDR3 is built from 14 residues. Losses at the gene ends were 4 bases for V and 2 bases for J; bases not matched to a gene: 5. Germline CDR1 SGHDN, CDR2 FVKESK.

CDR3 sequence: CAWSGLMNTEAFF. The CDR3 nucleotides are TGTGCCTGGAGTGGACTGATGAACACTGAAGCTTTCTTT. This sequence joins TRBV30 and TRBJ1-1, with no clear D. CDR3 length: 13 amino acids. Trimming left V 1 base short and J 0 bases short, with 6 bases between. Germline-derived CDR1 and CDR2 are GTSNPN and SVGIG (reference sequence).